This TCR beta chain was sequenced during a study of T-cell memory formation after mild COVID-19. This clonotype was detected many times. Unmatched junction bases numbered 6, after V lost 4 bases and J lost 9 bases. This CDR3 has 15 amino acids. CDR1 is SGHRS, CDR2 YFSETQ, per germline. TCRdb re-called the 5' RACE reads with MiXCR, one entry per CDR3 protein. The sample holds more than 450,000 distinct CDR3 sequences, roughly 17% seen once. The sample was PBMCs or a T cell subset sorted from them (not recorded which). The clonotype was recovered from an adult woman who had mild COVID-19 (a few samples of this study predate the infection). Cell type and time point are not known. This rearrangement joins TRBV5-1 to TRBJ2-1; 14 bases line up with TRBD2. In DNA, the CDR3 is TGCGCCAGCAGCCAAGGACTAGCGGGAGGTACTGAGCAGTTCTTC. Translation: CASSQGLAGGTEQFF. Full variable domain (rest looked up from reference TRBV5-1 and TRBJ2-1): KAGVTQTPRYLIKTRGQQVTLSCSPISGHRSVSWYQQTPGQGLQFLFEYFSETQRNKGNFPGRFSGRQFSNSRSEMNVSTLELGDSALYLCASSQGLAGGTEQFFGPGTRLTVL.